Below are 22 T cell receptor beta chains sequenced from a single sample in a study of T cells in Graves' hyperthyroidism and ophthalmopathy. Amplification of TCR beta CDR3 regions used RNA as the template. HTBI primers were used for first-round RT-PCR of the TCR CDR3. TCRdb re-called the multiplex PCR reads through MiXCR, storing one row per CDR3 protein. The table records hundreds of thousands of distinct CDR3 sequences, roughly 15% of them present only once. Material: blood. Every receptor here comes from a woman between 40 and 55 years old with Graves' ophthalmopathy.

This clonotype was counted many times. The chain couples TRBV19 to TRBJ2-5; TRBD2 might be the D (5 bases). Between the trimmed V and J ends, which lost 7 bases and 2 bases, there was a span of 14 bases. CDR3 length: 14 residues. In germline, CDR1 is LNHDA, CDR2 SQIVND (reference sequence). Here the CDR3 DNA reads TGTGCCAGTAACCCTGGACTTATACAAGAGACCCAGTACTTC. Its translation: CASNPGLIQETQYF.

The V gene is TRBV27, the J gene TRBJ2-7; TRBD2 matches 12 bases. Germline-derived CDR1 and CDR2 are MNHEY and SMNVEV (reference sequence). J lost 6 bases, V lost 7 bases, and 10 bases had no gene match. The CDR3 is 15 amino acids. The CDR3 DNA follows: TGTGCCAGCAATAGAGACCCGGGACTAGCGGGCGAGCAGTACTTC. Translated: CASNRDPGLAGEQYF.

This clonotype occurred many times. The CDR3 DNA follows: TGTGCCTGGGCAACTTCAGCGTCCAACACTGAAGCTTTCTTT. Its protein is CAWATSASNTEAFF. The rearrangement uses TRBV30 and TRBJ1-1; no clear D. CDR1 GTSNPN and CDR2 SVGIG come from the germline V gene (reference sequence). The CDR3 has 14 amino acids. V was shortened by 5 bases and J by 2 bases, with 15 bases between the two germline ends.

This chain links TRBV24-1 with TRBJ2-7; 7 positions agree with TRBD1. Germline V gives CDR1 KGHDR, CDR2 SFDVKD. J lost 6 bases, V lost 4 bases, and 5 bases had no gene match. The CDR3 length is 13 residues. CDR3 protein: CATSDRTGREQYF. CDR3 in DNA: TGTGCCACCAGTGACCGGACAGGACGCGAGCAGTACTTC.

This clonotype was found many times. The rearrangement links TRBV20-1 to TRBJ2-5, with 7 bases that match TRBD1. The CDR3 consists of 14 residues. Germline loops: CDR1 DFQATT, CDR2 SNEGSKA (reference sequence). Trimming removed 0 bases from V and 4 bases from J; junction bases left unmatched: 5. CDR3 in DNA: TGCAGTGCTAGAGATGTGGCAGGGGGAGAGACCCAGTACTTC. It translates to CSARDVAGGETQYF.

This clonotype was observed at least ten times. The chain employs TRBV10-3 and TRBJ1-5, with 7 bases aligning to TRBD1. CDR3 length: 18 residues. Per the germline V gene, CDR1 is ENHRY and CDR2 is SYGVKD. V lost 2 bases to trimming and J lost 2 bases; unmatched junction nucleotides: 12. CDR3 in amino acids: CAISEQFGRGQGNQPQHF. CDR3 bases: TGTGCCATCAGTGAGCAATTTGGGAGGGGGCAGGGCAATCAGCCCCAGCATTTT.

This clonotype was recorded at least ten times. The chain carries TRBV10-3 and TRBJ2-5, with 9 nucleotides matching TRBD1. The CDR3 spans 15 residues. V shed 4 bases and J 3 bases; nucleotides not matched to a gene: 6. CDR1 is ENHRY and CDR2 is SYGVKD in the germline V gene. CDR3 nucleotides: TGTGCCATCAGTGCCTCCGACAGGGGGGAAGAGACCCAGTACTTC. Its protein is CAISASDRGEETQYF.

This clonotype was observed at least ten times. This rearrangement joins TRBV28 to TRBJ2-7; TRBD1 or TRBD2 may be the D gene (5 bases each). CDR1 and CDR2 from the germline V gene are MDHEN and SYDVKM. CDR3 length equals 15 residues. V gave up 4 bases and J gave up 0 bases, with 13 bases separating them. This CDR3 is CASSSPGRSSYEQYF. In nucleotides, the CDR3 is TGTGCCAGCAGTTCGCCGGGACGGAGCTCCTACGAGCAGTACTTC.

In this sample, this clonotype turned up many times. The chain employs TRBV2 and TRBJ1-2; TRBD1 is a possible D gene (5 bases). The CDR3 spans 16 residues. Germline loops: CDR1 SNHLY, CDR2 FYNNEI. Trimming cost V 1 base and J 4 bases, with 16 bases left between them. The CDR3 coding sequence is TGTGCCAGCAGTGAAGGTAACAGGAATAGTCTCTATGGCTACACCTTC. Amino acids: CASSEGNRNSLYGYTF. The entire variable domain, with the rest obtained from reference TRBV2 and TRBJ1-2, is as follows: EPEVTQTPSHQVTQMGQEVILRCVPISNHLYFYWYRQILGQKVEFLVSFYNNEISEKSEIFDDQFSVERPDGSNFTLKIRSTKLEDSAMYFCASSEGNRNSLYGYTFGSGTRLTVV.

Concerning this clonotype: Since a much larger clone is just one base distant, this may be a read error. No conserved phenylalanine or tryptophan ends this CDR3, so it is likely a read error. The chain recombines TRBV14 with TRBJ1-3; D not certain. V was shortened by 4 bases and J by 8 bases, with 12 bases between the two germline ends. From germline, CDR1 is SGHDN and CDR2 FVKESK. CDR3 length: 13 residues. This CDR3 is CASSRIPGDTIYL. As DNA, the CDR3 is TGTGCCAGCAGCCGTATCCCCGGGGACACCATATATCTT.

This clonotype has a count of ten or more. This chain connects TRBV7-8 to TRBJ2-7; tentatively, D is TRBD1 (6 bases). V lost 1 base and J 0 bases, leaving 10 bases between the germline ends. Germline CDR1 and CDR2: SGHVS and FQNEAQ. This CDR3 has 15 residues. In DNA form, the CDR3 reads TGTGCCAGCAGCTTAGGTAGGACAGACTCCTACGAGCAGTACTTC. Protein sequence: CASSLGRTDSYEQYF.

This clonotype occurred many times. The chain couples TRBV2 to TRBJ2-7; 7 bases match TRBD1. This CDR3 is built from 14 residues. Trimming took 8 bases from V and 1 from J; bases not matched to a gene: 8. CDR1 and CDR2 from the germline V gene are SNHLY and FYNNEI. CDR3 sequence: CASRRDSSSYEQYF. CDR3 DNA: TGTGCCAGCCGTAGGGACAGCTCTTCCTACGAGCAGTACTTC.

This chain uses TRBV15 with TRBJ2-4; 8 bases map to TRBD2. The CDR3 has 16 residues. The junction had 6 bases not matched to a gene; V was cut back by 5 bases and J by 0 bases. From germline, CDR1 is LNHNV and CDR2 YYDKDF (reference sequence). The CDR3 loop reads CATSPLAGGAKNIQYF. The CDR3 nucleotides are TGTGCCACCAGCCCCCTGGCGGGGGGAGCCAAAAACATTCAGTACTTC. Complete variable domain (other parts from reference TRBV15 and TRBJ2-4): DAMVIQNPRYQVTQFGKPVTLSCSQTLNHNVMYWYQQKSSQAPKLLFHYYDKDFNNEADTPDNFQSRRPNTSFCFLDIRSPGLGDTAMYLCATSPLAGGAKNIQYFGAGTRLSVL.

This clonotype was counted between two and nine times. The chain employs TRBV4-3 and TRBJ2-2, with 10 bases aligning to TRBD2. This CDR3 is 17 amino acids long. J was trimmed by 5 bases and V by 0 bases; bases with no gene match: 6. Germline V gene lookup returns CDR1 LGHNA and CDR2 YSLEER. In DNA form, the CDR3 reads TGCGCCAGCAGCCAAGATGTGCTAGCGGGAGTTACCGGGGAGCTGTTTTTT. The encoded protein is CASSQDVLAGVTGELFF.

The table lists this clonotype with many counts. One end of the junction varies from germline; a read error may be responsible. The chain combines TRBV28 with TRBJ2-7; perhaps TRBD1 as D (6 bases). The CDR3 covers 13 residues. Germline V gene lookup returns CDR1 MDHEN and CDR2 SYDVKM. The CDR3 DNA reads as TGTGCCAGCAGTCCTACCGGGACAAGGGCCTTACCCTTC. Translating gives CASSPTGTRALPF.

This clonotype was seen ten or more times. The CDR3 loop reads CSVRALLAKNIQYF. The CDR3 region has the DNA TGCAGTGTCCGCGCCTTACTAGCCAAAAACATTCAGTACTTC. The genes are TRBV20-1 and TRBJ2-4; D remains unclear. In germline, CDR1 is DFQATT, CDR2 SNEGSKA (reference sequence). This CDR3 contains 14 residues. The V end was cut by 7 bases, the J end by 0 bases, with 13 bases between.

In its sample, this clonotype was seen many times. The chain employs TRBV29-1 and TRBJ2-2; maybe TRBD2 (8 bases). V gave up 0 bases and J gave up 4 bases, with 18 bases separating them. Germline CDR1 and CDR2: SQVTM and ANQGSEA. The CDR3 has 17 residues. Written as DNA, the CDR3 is TGCAGCGTTGAAGATCAGGGGGGGACTAGAGGCACCGGGGAGCTGTTTTTT. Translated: CSVEDQGGTRGTGELFF.

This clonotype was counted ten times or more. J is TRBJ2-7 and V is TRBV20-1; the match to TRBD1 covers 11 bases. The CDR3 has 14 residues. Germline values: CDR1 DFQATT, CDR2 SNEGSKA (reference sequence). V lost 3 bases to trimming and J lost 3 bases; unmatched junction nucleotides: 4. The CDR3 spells CSASSGTGGYEQYF. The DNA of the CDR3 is TGCAGTGCTAGTTCCGGGACAGGGGGCTACGAGCAGTACTTC.

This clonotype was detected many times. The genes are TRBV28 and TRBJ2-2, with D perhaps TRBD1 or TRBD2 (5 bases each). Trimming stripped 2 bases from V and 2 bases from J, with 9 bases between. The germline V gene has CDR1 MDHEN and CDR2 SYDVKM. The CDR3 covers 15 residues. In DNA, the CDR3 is TGTGCCAGCAGTTTACGACGGGACAACACCGGGGAGCTGTTTTTT. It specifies CASSLRRDNTGELFF. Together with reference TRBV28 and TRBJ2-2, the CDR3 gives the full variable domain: DVKVTQSSRYLVKRTGEKVFLECVQDMDHENMFWYRQDPGLGLRLIYFSYDVKMKEKGDIPEGYSVSREKKERFSLILESASTNQTSMYLCASSLRRDNTGELFFGEGSRLTVL.

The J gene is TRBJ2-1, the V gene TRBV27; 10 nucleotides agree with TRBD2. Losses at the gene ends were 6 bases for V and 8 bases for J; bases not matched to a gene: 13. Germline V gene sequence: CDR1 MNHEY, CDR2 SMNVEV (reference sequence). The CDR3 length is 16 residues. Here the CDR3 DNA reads TGTGCCAGCAGCAAACTGGCGCTAGCGGGAGACTATGAGCAGTTCTTC. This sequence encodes CASSKLALAGDYEQFF.

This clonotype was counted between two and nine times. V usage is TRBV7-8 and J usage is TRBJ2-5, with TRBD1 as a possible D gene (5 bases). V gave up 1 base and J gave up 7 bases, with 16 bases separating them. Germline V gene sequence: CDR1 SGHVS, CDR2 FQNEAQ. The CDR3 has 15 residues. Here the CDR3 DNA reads TGTGCCAGCAGCTTAGGTCAGGACATTACCCGGACCCAGTACTTC. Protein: CASSLGQDITRTQYF.

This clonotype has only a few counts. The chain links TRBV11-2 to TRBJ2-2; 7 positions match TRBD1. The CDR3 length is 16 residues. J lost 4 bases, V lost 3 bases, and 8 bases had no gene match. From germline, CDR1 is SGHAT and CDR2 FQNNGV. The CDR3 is CASSLRGQALTGELFF. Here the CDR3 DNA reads TGTGCCAGCAGCTTGAGAGGACAGGCCCTCACCGGGGAGCTGTTTTTT.